This T cell receptor (beta chain) was observed in a study of CD8 T cells in Susac syndrome. Study-wide background: Susac syndrome patients were untreated, on corticosteroids with some adding intravenous immunoglobulin, or on intravenous immunoglobulin only. Study-level findings and limits: There were some 16 Susac-specific public clones in total CD8+ repertoires and a few in CD8+ TEMRA repertoires.

cDNA came from about 0.51 to 1 ug RNA primed by random hexamers. Multiplex immunoSEQ PCR targeted 54 Vbeta and 13 Jbeta TCR beta segments. TCRdb ran MiXCR on the immunoSEQ multiplex PCR reads and lists one entry per CDR3 protein. This sample has more than 100,000 distinct CDR3 sequences, with roughly 94% found just once. The CDR3 sequence is 13 residues long. On this clonotype itself: No antigen is known for it.

CD8+ and CD4+ T cells taken from blood had their TCR beta sequenced. This chain links TRBV12-2 with TRBJ1-2; the D call in the table, TRBD1, was not verified against the DNA. TRBV12-2 is an annotated pseudogene. The clonotype originates from a human donor with Susac syndrome. Input material: CD8+ T cells from PBMCs. This CDR3 reads CASGKARGYGYTF. For the CDR3, the DNA is TGTGCAAGTGGGAAGGCCAGGGGATATGGCTACACCTTC.